This T cell receptor beta chain was documented in a study of T cell clones after liver transplantation. As for the study in general: A pre-transplant mixed lymphocyte reaction with TCRbeta sequencing defined graft-donor-reactive clones followed in post-transplant blood. Third-party-reactive TCRbeta sequences from pre-transplant mixed lymphocyte reactions served as antigen-independent comparators.

Libraries were prepared by immunoSEQ multiplex PCR; TCRdb keeps only in-frame clonotypes and omits some of them. Here the sample spans roughly 40,000 clones, just over 85% being singletons. Trimming removed 3 bases from V and 5 bases from J; junction bases left unmatched: 6. There are 15 residues in the CDR3. CDR1 is LGHNA and CDR2 is YSLEER in the germline V gene. V gene TRBV4-3 combines with J gene TRBJ1-2, with 10 bases that match TRBD1. Sequencing used CD4+ T cells from blood, obtained 24 months after liver transplant. The source is a human patient who received a liver transplant. Some T cells may originate from the graft donor. The CDR3 protein is CASSHSGTGAYGYTF. CDR3 nucleotide sequence: TGCGCCAGCAGCCACTCCGGGACAGGGGCTTATGGCTACACCTTC.